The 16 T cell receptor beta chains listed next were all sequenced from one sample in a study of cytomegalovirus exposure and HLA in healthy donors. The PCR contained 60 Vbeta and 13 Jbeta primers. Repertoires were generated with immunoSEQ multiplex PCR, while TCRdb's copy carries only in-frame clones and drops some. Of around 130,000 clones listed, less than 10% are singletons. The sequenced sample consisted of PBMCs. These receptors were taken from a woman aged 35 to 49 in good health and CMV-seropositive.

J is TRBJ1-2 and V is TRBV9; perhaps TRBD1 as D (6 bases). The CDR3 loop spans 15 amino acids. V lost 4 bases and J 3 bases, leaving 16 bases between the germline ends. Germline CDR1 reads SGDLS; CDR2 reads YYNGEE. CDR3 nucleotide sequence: TGTGCCAGCAGCCCGCTGAGGGGGACGGACTATGGCTACACCTTC. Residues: CASSPLRGTDYGYTF.

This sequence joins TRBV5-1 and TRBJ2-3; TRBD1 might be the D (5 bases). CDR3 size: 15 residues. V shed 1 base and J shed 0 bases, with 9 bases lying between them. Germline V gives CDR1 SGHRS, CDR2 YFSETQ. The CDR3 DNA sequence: TGCGCCAGCAGCTTGACGACAGTGAGCACAGATACGCAGTATTTT. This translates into CASSLTTVSTDTQYF.

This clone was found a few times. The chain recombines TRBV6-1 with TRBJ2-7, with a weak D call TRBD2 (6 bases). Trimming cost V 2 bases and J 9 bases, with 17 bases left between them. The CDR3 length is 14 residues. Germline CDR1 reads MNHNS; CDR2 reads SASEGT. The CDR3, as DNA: TGTGCCAGCAGTGAACCCCCGGAGGGGTTTGGGCAGTACTTC. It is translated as CASSEPPEGFGQYF.

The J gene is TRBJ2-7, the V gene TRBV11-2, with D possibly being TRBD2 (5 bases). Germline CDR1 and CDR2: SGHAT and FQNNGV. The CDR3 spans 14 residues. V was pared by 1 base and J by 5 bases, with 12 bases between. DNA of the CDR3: TGTGCCAGCAGCTTAGCAGGAGCGACTAACGAGCAGTACTTC. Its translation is CASSLAGATNEQYF.

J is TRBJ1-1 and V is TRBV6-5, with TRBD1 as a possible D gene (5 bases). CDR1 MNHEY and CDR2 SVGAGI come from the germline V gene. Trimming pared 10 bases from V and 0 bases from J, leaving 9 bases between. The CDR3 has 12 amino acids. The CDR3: CANSGLNTEAFF. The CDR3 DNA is TGTGCCAATTCAGGGTTGAACACTGAAGCTTTCTTT.

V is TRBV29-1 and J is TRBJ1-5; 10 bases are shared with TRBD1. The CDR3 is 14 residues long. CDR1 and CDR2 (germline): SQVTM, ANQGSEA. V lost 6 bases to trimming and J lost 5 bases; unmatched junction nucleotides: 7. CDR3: CSVIDRGLDQPQHF. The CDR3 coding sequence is TGCAGCGTCATCGACAGGGGGCTGGATCAGCCCCAGCATTTT.

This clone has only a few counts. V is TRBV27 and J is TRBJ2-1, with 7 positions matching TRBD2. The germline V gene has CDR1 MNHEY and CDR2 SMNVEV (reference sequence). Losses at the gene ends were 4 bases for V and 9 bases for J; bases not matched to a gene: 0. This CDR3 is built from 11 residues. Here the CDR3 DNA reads TGTGCCAGCAGTTGGGGGGGTGAGCAGTTCTTC. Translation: CASSWGGEQFF.

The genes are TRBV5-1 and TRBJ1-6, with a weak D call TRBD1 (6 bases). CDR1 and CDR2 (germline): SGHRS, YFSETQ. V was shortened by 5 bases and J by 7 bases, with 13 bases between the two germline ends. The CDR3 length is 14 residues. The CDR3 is CASRQGLQNSPLHF. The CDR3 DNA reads TGCGCCAGCAGACAGGGTCTGCAAAATTCACCCCTCCACTTT.

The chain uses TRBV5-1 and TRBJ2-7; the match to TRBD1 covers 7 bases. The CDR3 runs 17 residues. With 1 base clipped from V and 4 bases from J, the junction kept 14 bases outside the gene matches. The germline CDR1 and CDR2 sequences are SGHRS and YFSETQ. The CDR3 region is CASSLHPPGQRMYEQYF. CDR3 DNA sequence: TGCGCCAGCAGCTTGCATCCTCCGGGACAGAGGATGTACGAGCAGTACTTC.

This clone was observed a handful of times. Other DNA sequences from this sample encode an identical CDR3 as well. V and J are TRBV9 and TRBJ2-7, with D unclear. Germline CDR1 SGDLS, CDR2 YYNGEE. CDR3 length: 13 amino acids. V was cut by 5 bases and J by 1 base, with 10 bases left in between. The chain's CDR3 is CASSLTASYEQYF. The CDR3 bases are TGTGCCAGCAGTCTTACTGCGTCCTACGAGCAGTACTTC.

CDR3 coding DNA: TGTGCCAGCAGTGGTCCGGGACAGGGGGACTATGGCTACACCTTC. Protein sequence: CASSGPGQGDYGYTF. The V gene is TRBV2, the J gene TRBJ1-2; TRBD1 matches at 11 bases. The trim removed 4 bases at V and 3 bases at J, leaving 4 bases unmatched. Germline CDR1 and CDR2: SNHLY and FYNNEI. There are 15 residues in the CDR3.

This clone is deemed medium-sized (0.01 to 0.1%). CDR3 DNA sequence: TGTGCCAGCAACCCGGACAGGGTGGGCCTCCGATCTGAAGCTTTCTTT. It is translated as CASNPDRVGLRSEAFF. The chain is built from TRBV5-6 and TRBJ1-1, with 8 bases fitting TRBD1. Trimming cost V 6 bases and J 6 bases; bases outside gene matches: 16. Germline V lookup: CDR1 SGHDT, CDR2 YYEEEE. The CDR3 spans 16 residues.

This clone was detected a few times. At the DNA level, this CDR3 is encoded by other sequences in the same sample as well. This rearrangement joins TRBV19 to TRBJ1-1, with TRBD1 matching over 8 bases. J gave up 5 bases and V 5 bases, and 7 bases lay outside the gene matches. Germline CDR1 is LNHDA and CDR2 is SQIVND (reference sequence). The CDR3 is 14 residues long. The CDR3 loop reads CASSLLTGGTEAFF. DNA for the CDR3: TGTGCCAGTAGTCTCCTAACAGGGGGAACTGAAGCTTTCTTT.

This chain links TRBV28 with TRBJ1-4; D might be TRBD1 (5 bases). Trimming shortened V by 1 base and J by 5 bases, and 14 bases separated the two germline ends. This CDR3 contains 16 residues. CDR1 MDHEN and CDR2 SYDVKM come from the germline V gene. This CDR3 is CASSLFAGRGNEKLFF. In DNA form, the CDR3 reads TGTGCCAGCAGTTTATTCGCGGGGAGGGGAAATGAAAAACTGTTTTTT. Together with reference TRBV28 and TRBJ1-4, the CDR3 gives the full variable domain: DVKVTQSSRYLVKRTGEKVFLECVQDMDHENMFWYRQDPGLGLRLIYFSYDVKMKEKGDIPEGYSVSREKKERFSLILESASTNQTSMYLCASSLFAGRGNEKLFFGSGTQLSVL.

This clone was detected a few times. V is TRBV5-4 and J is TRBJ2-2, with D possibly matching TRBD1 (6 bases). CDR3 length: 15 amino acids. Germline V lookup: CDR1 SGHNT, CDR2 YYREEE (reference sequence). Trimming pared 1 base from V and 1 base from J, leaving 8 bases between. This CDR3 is CASSLPGVNTGELFF. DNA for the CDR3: TGTGCCAGCAGCTTGCCAGGGGTGAACACCGGGGAGCTGTTTTTT. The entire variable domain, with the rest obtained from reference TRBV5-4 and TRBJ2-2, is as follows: ETGVTQSPTHLIKTRGQQVTLRCSSQSGHNTVSWYQQALGQGPQFIFQYYREEENGRGNFPPRFSGLQFPNYSSELNVNALELDDSALYLCASSLPGVNTGELFFGEGSRLTVL.

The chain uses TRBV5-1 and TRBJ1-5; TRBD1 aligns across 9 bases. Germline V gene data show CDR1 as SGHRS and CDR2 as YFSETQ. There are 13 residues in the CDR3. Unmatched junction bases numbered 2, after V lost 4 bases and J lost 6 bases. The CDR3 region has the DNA TGCGCCAGCAGCCTGACAGGGGGTCAGCCCCAGCATTTT. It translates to CASSLTGGQPQHF.